The 30 T cell receptor beta chains below come from one sample, sequenced in a study of PD-L1 blockade in urothelial cancer. TCRdb keeps only in-frame clones here, not all; method: immunoSEQ multiplex PCR. The sample records approximately 35,000 clones, roughly 36% being singletons. The sample consisted of tumor tissue, taken before atezolizumab (anti-PD-L1) treatment. These receptors originate from a man aged 55 to 69 with urothelial cancer.

V usage is TRBV19 and J usage is TRBJ1-2; TRBD1 aligns across 9 bases. Germline V gives CDR1 LNHDA, CDR2 SQIVND (reference sequence). The CDR3 runs to 12 residues. V shed 7 bases and J 8 bases; nucleotides not matched to a gene: 5. CDR3 nucleotides: TGTGCCAGTAACCGACAGGGGGGGGGCTACACCTTC. Residues: CASNRQGGGYTF.

The rearrangement uses TRBV28 and TRBJ1-2; D is possibly TRBD1 (5 bases). CDR3 size: 13 residues. V lost 1 base to trimming and J lost 7 bases, with 10 bases between them. Germline CDR1 is MDHEN and CDR2 is SYDVKM. The CDR3 DNA reads TGTGCCAGCAGTTTATCCAGGGTCCGTGGCTACACCTTC. Protein sequence: CASSLSRVRGYTF.

This clone was detected a few times. The V gene is TRBV6-8, the J gene TRBJ2-5; 13 bases agree with TRBD2. The length of the CDR3 is 15 residues. The junction had 6 bases not matched to a gene; V was cut back by 10 bases and J by 1 base. The germline V gene encodes CDR1 MNHGY and CDR2 SAAAGT. CDR3 amino acids: CATKGLAGTQETQYF. CDR3 sequence (DNA): TGTGCCACCAAGGGACTAGCGGGAACCCAAGAGACCCAGTACTTC.

A few counts support this clone. V is TRBV30 and J is TRBJ2-2; D possibly corresponds to TRBD1 (6 bases). This CDR3 region has 15 residues. Germline V gene lookup returns CDR1 GTSNPN and CDR2 SVGIG (reference sequence). V was cut by 2 bases and J by 1 base, with 11 bases left in between. As DNA, the CDR3 is TGTGCCTGGAGTCAAGCGGACAGGAACACCGGGGAGCTGTTTTTT. Translated: CAWSQADRNTGELFF.

This clone was seen many times. The V and J genes are TRBV11-3 and TRBJ2-1; 9 positions agree with TRBD2. This CDR3 comprises 17 residues. Germline values: CDR1 SGHNT, CDR2 YENEEA. V was clipped by 5 bases and J by 2 bases; unmatched bases: 10. In nucleotides, the CDR3 is TGTGCCAGCAGCCAGAACTTGGCGGGGGGGCCCTACAATGAGCAGTTCTTC. Translated, it gives CASSQNLAGGPYNEQFF.

V gene TRBV19 combines with J gene TRBJ2-1, with 9 positions matching TRBD1. This CDR3 is built from 17 residues. With 5 bases clipped from V and 7 bases from J, the junction kept 15 bases outside the gene matches. Germline V gene lookup returns CDR1 LNHDA and CDR2 SQIVND (reference sequence). The CDR3 here is CASSSSGTGFRVNEQFF. CDR3 coding DNA: TGTGCCAGTAGTTCGAGCGGGACAGGGTTCAGGGTAAATGAGCAGTTCTTC.

The rearrangement joins TRBV6-8 to TRBJ2-3; 9 bases are shared with TRBD2. The CDR3 contains 15 residues. Germline V CDR1 and CDR2: MNHGY, SAAAGT. Trimming removed 2 bases from V and 7 bases from J; junction bases left unmatched: 7. The CDR3, as DNA: TGTGCCAGCAGTTACGGCGGGAGGGCCCGGAATACGCAGTATTTT. This translates into CASSYGGRARNTQYF.

The rearrangement uses TRBV5-1 and TRBJ1-1; D is possibly TRBD1 (6 bases). The CDR3 sequence is 16 residues long. Germline CDR1 is SGHRS and CDR2 is YFSETQ. V shed 1 base and J shed 1 base, with 14 bases lying between them. The CDR3 is CASSLSTGRGNTEAFF. In DNA form, the CDR3 reads TGCGCCAGCAGCTTGTCAACAGGCAGGGGGAACACTGAAGCTTTCTTT.

The rearrangement joins TRBV6-8 to TRBJ2-2; D gene ambiguous. Germline values: CDR1 MNHGY, CDR2 SAAAGT. The CDR3 sequence is 16 residues long. Trimming left V 5 bases short and J 4 bases short, with 17 bases between. DNA for the CDR3: TGTGCCAGCAGTGACCCGGACGAGCCCAGCACCGGGGAGCTGTTTTTT. Encoded protein: CASSDPDEPSTGELFF.

This sequence joins TRBV19 and TRBJ2-2; TRBD2 matches 7 bases. Germline V CDR1 and CDR2: LNHDA, SQIVND (reference sequence). The trim removed 4 bases at V and 1 base at J, leaving 6 bases unmatched. The CDR3 contains 16 residues. Written as DNA, the CDR3 is TGTGCCAGTAGTAGGTTGGCGGGAGAGAACACCGGGGAGCTGTTTTTT. Protein product: CASSRLAGENTGELFF.

This clone has more than one count but fewer than ten. The chain carries TRBV6-7 and TRBJ1-2, with 7 bases identical to TRBD1. TRBV6-7 counts as an open reading frame of uncertain function. The V gene end was trimmed by 7 bases and the J gene end by 5 bases; junction bases not matched to a gene: 7. The CDR3 totals 13 residues. The CDR3, as DNA: TGTGCCAGCACCTCTGGGACAGCTTATGGCTACACCTTC. This codes for CASTSGTAYGYTF.

V and J are TRBV10-1 and TRBJ2-7; D is possibly TRBD1 (6 bases). V shed 3 bases and J shed 9 bases, with 18 bases lying between them. Germline loops: CDR1 WNHNN, CDR2 SYGVQD (reference sequence). CDR3 size: 14 residues. This CDR3 is CASSESGALSGQYF. CDR3 bases: TGCGCCAGCAGTGAATCAGGGGCCCTTTCGGGGCAGTACTTC.

V gene TRBV10-3 combines with J gene TRBJ2-2; TRBD1 agrees at 10 bases. The CDR3 has 14 amino acids. Trimming removed 11 bases from V and 6 bases from J; junction bases left unmatched: 9. Germline loops: CDR1 ENHRY, CDR2 SYGVKD. Here the CDR3 DNA reads TGTGCCGTCTCCGGGACAGGGGACCCCGGGGAGCTGTTTTTT. It is translated as CAVSGTGDPGELFF.

This sequence joins TRBV11-1 and TRBJ2-1; maybe TRBD1 (6 bases). Germline V gene lookup returns CDR1 SGHAT and CDR2 FQDESV (reference sequence). Trimming stripped 6 bases from V and 0 bases from J, with 12 bases between. This CDR3 contains 15 residues. The CDR3 region is CASRVGGGSYNEQFF. Written as DNA, the CDR3 is TGTGCCAGCAGAGTTGGGGGCGGCTCCTACAATGAGCAGTTCTTC. Full variable domain (outside the CDR3, taken from reference TRBV11-1 and TRBJ2-1): EAEVAQSPRYKITEKSQAVAFWCDPISGHATLYWYRQILGQGPELLVQFQDESVVDDSQLPKDRFSAERLKGVDSTLKIQPAELGDSAMYLCASRVGGGSYNEQFFGPGTRLTVL.

The rearrangement links TRBV19 to TRBJ1-1; D call uncertain. The CDR3 length is 13 residues. Trimming removed 7 bases from V and 3 bases from J, with 12 bases in between. Per germline, CDR1 LNHDA and CDR2 SQIVND (reference sequence). The CDR3 coding sequence is TGTGCCAGTACCCCAAGGTTTTACACTGAAGCTTTCTTT. Translating it yields CASTPRFYTEAFF.

This chain links TRBV29-1 with TRBJ1-2; D ambiguous. Germline CDR1 reads SQVTM; CDR2 reads ANQGSEA. Deletions cut 7 bases from V and 2 bases from J, with 11 bases between. The CDR3 sequence is 12 residues long. The CDR3 is CSASTANYGYTF. The CDR3 DNA reads as TGCAGCGCCTCGACGGCAAACTATGGCTACACCTTC.

The chain uses TRBV30 and TRBJ1-5; TRBD1 might be the D (6 bases). The CDR3 has 12 residues. V was trimmed by 3 bases and J by 11 bases, leaving 14 bases between them. Per germline, CDR1 GTSNPN and CDR2 SVGIG (reference sequence). In nucleotides, the CDR3 is TGTGCCTGGAGAAAAGGGGGATCGGCCCAGCATTTT. It is translated as CAWRKGGSAQHF.

The genes are TRBV6-7 and TRBJ1-1; unclear D gene. TRBV6-7 qualifies as an ORF whose function is uncertain. With 2 bases removed from V and 4 bases from J, the gap between germline ends came to 11 bases. CDR3 length equals 14 residues. The DNA for the CDR3 is TGTGCCAGCAGTTACGGGTCAGGTAGCACTGAAGCTTTCTTT. It is translated as CASSYGSGSTEAFF.

The chain carries TRBV14 and TRBJ1-1; D uncertain. Per germline, CDR1 SGHDN and CDR2 FVKESK. V gave up 1 base and J gave up 4 bases, with 10 bases separating them. The length of the CDR3 is 14 residues. The CDR3 protein is CASSQAAGLTEAFF. CDR3 sequence (DNA): TGTGCCAGCAGCCAAGCGGCCGGGCTCACTGAAGCTTTCTTT.

This clone was seen a handful of times. The sample holds other DNA sequences that translate to the same CDR3. V usage is TRBV18 and J usage is TRBJ2-1; 7 bases match TRBD2. CDR3 length: 15 amino acids. V lost 6 bases, J lost 5 bases, and 10 bases stayed unmatched. The germline gives CDR1 KGHSH, CDR2 LQKENI. In DNA form, the CDR3 reads TGTGCCAGCTCGCCTCTGGCGGGAGACGACAATGAGCAGTTCTTC. Amino acid sequence: CASSPLAGDDNEQFF. Filled out from reference TRBV18 and TRBJ2-1, the complete variable domain reads NAGVMQNPRHLVRRRGQEARLRCSPMKGHSHVYWYRQLPEEGLKFMVYLQKENIIDESGMPKERFSAEFPKEGPSILRIQQVVRGDSAAYFCASSPLAGDDNEQFFGPGTRLTVL.

This chain uses TRBV29-1 with TRBJ1-4, with 7 nucleotides matching TRBD1. After removal of 6 bases from V and 5 bases from J, the junction contained 6 bases not matched to a gene. Germline CDR1 and CDR2: SQVTM and ANQGSEA. This CDR3 is built from 13 residues. CDR3 sequence: CSVLSQGNEKLFF. The CDR3 DNA reads TGCAGCGTGCTATCACAGGGGAATGAAAAACTGTTTTTT.

This clone came up many times. The rearrangement links TRBV11-3 to TRBJ2-1; 13 positions match TRBD2. This CDR3 contains 15 residues. V lost 4 bases, J lost 7 bases, and 4 bases stayed unmatched. The germline CDR1 and CDR2 sequences are SGHNT and YENEEA. The CDR3 region has the DNA TGTGCCAGCAGCTCCACTAGCGGGGGGGCTAATGAGCAGTTCTTC. Translation: CASSSTSGGANEQFF.

The chain combines TRBV6-7 with TRBJ1-6; weak D call: TRBD1 (5 bases). TRBV6-7 is an ORF; its function is uncertain. Trimming shortened V by 2 bases and J by 7 bases, and 15 bases separated the two germline ends. The CDR3 has 16 residues. As DNA, the CDR3 is TGTGCCAGCAGTTACCCCGGGACGGCCCCGAATTCACCCCTCCACTTT. Protein: CASSYPGTAPNSPLHF.

The chain employs TRBV30 and TRBJ2-3, with 14 nucleotides matching TRBD2. The V gene end was trimmed by 5 bases and the J gene end by 3 bases; junction bases not matched to a gene: 4. This CDR3 has 15 amino acids. Germline-derived CDR1 and CDR2 are GTSNPN and SVGIG (reference sequence). CDR3 loop: CAWGLAGGLTDTQYF. The CDR3 DNA is TGTGCCTGGGGACTAGCGGGGGGTCTAACAGATACGCAGTATTTT.

This clone was detected many times. V is TRBV6-8 and J is TRBJ1-5; D remains unclear. Germline CDR1 reads MNHGY; CDR2 reads SAAAGT. Trimming shortened V by 5 bases and J by 3 bases, and 11 bases separated the two germline ends. The CDR3 totals 14 residues. CDR3 amino acids: CASSVRPNNQPQHF. CDR3 in DNA: TGTGCCAGCAGTGTAAGACCGAACAATCAGCCCCAGCATTTT.

The chain uses TRBV6-8 and TRBJ1-5; D uncertain. CDR3 length equals 15 residues. Trimming removed 6 bases from V and 1 base from J, with 13 bases in between. CDR1 and CDR2 from the germline V gene are MNHGY and SAAAGT. The CDR3 bases are TGTGCCAGCAGGGGTTTGGGAGGGAGCAATCAGCCCCAGCATTTT. Its protein is CASRGLGGSNQPQHF.

The chain has TRBV14 and TRBJ2-7, with D perhaps matching TRBD2 (6 bases). The germline V and J ends were trimmed by 0 bases and 3 bases, with 18 bases remaining between them. Germline-derived CDR1 and CDR2 are SGHDN and FVKESK. CDR3 length equals 17 residues. The CDR3 sequence: CASSQDSRGSPFYEQYF. The CDR3 region has the DNA TGTGCCAGCAGCCAAGATTCTCGGGGGTCCCCCTTCTACGAGCAGTACTTC.

CDR3 bases: TGTGCCAGCAGCCTGGGACAGGGGCGCCAAAGGTTCTTT. As protein: CASSLGQGRQRFF. The V and J genes are TRBV6-8 and TRBJ1-1, with 10 bases fitting TRBD1. The V and J ends lost 6 bases and 14 bases, in that order; junction bases with no gene match: 12. Germline V CDR1 and CDR2: MNHGY, SAAAGT. CDR3 length: 13 amino acids.

This chain joins TRBV28 and TRBJ1-5; 7 bases match TRBD1. Unmatched junction bases numbered 5, after V lost 7 bases and J lost 5 bases. CDR3 length equals 13 residues. Germline CDR1 is MDHEN and CDR2 is SYDVKM. The CDR3 sequence is CASTPGQYQPQHF. CDR3 nucleotides: TGTGCCAGCACCCCGGGACAGTATCAGCCCCAGCATTTT. Combining the CDR3 with reference TRBV28 and TRBJ1-5 gives the whole variable domain DVKVTQSSRYLVKRTGEKVFLECVQDMDHENMFWYRQDPGLGLRLIYFSYDVKMKEKGDIPEGYSVSREKKERFSLILESASTNQTSMYLCASTPGQYQPQHFGDGTRLSIL.

V gene TRBV6-8 combines with J gene TRBJ1-1, with 7 bases fitting TRBD1. Trimming took 7 bases from V and 3 from J; bases not matched to a gene: 2. Germline V lookup: CDR1 MNHGY, CDR2 SAAAGT. The CDR3 totals 12 residues. The CDR3 DNA reads as TGTGCCAGCACCAGGGGGGACACTGAAGCTTTCTTT. Protein: CASTRGDTEAFF.